One T cell receptor (beta chain) is described in this entry. This entry comes from a study of T cell changes during pregnancy in multiple sclerosis. The repertoire was sequenced with immunoSEQ multiplex PCR; TCRdb's copy has only in-frame clones and lacks some. The sample lists 90,000 to 95,000 clones, under 95% occurring once. CDR3 size: 16 residues. The V and J ends lost 0 bases and 2 bases, in that order; junction bases with no gene match: 1. The germline CDR1 and CDR2 sequences are MNHEY and SVGAGI. The chain recombines TRBV6-5 with TRBJ2-6, with 7 nucleotides matching TRBD2. The source material was peripheral blood, sampled before pregnancy. This clonotype was obtained from a female donor with multiple sclerosis, enrolled in a pregnancy study. CDR3 nucleotides: TGTGCCAGCAGTTACTCGGGGGGGGCTGGGGCCAACGTCCTGACTTTC. The encoded protein is CASSYSGGAGANVLTF.